Reported below is one T cell receptor (beta chain). Its antigen is not known. This specimen comes from a study of vaccination and CD4 T cells after COVID-19. Study background: Nasal swab PCR had shown SARS-CoV-2 positivity in the convalescent patients (roughly 10 mild cases, one severe case). There were six male and four female convalescents, and two of them were Hispanic.

Treatment denoted: roughly ten-day PBMC culture with coronavirus spike peptide pools or control peptides (ViraFEST assay). With the Oncomine TCR Beta short-read assay, DNA from cultured CD4+ T cells was sequenced. TCRdb re-called the PCR reads with MiXCR, one entry per CDR3 protein. The sample has about 7,100 distinct CDR3 sequences, 66% seen once; the top ten hold 22%. Sample: CD4+ T cells from blood, cultured in vitro. The origin of this receptor is a human donor who had recovered from COVID-19.

The CDR3 DNA sequence: TGTGCCAGCAGCTTAAGGCAGACCGACTATGGCTACACCTTC. As protein: CASSLRQTDYGYTF. The rearrangement links TRBV7-2 to TRBJ1-2; D call uncertain. The CDR3 contains 14 residues. Germline-derived CDR1 and CDR2 are SGHTA and FQGNSA. Trimming shortened V by 2 bases and J by 3 bases, and 10 bases separated the two germline ends.